Listed here are 22 T cell receptor beta chains from one sample, sequenced in a study of blood T cell repertoires in COVID-19. The protocol was immunoSEQ multiplex PCR, while the TCRdb copy is restricted to in-frame clones and leaves out a portion. Among roughly 60,000 clones listed, roughly 90% were seen once. Input material: peripheral blood. The source of these receptors is a human donor in a cohort sampled during active COVID-19.

The V and J genes are TRBV5-4 and TRBJ1-2; the match to TRBD1 covers 9 bases. This CDR3 has 13 residues. V lost 5 bases and J lost 7; bases outside the gene matches: 6. CDR1 is SGHNT, CDR2 YYREEE, per germline (reference sequence). CDR3: CASRLQGASGYTF. CDR3 bases: TGTGCCAGCAGACTACAGGGGGCGAGTGGCTACACCTTC.

The V call is TRBV25-1, the J call TRBJ1-5; TRBD1 is a possible D gene (6 bases). CDR3 size: 17 residues. Germline values: CDR1 MGHDK, CDR2 SYGVNS. V was clipped by 6 bases and J by 0 bases, with 18 bases between them. The CDR3 protein is CASRQFDQGYSNQPQHF. The CDR3 region has the DNA TGTGCCAGCAGACAATTTGACCAGGGGTATAGCAATCAGCCCCAGCATTTT.

The chain employs TRBV7-2 and TRBJ1-5; D not certain. V was pared by 1 base and J by 0 bases, with 16 bases between. The CDR3 has 18 residues. CDR1 is SGHTA and CDR2 is FQGNSA in the germline V gene. The CDR3 reads CASSLGESFSYSNQPQHF. The CDR3 DNA follows: TGTGCCAGCAGCTTAGGAGAGTCCTTTAGCTATAGCAATCAGCCCCAGCATTTT.

This chain links TRBV5-1 with TRBJ2-3, with D unresolved. Trimming stripped 0 bases from V and 2 bases from J, with 4 bases between. The CDR3 is 13 amino acids. Germline V lookup: CDR1 SGHRS, CDR2 YFSETQ. The CDR3 DNA follows: TGCGCCAGCAGCTTGGGGCCCACAGATACGCAGTATTTT. Amino acid sequence: CASSLGPTDTQYF.

This chain links TRBV5-1 with TRBJ1-1; D gene unclear. Trimming pared 7 bases from V and 10 bases from J, leaving 17 bases between. Germline V lookup: CDR1 SGHRS, CDR2 YFSETQ. There are 12 residues in the CDR3. CDR3 DNA sequence: TGCGCCAGCTCCTTCAGCGGGTCCCGAGCTTTCTTT. Protein product: CASSFSGSRAFF.

The chain is built from TRBV7-9 and TRBJ2-3; 7 bases map to TRBD1. CDR1 and CDR2 (germline): SEHNR, FQNEAQ (reference sequence). This CDR3 is 16 amino acids long. V shed 5 bases and J 2 bases; nucleotides not matched to a gene: 10. The CDR3 bases are TGTGCCAGCAGCCAGCCGGGACAGAGAATCACAGATACGCAGTATTTT. It specifies CASSQPGQRITDTQYF. Full variable domain (outside the CDR3, taken from reference TRBV7-9 and TRBJ2-3): DTGVSQNPRHKITKRGQNVTFRCDPISEHNRLYWYRQTLGQGPEFLTYFQNEAQLEKSRLLSDRFSAERPKGSFSTLEIQRTEQGDSAMYLCASSQPGQRITDTQYFGPGTRLTVL.

CDR3 nucleotides: TGTGCCAGCAGCTTAAGATCACCCTTGGCGGAGGGTGGCGAAGCTTTCTTT. Translation: CASSLRSPLAEGGEAFF. The chain is built from TRBV7-9 and TRBJ1-1; D gene unclear. The germline CDR1 and CDR2 sequences are SEHNR and FQNEAQ (reference sequence). The CDR3 has 17 amino acids. V gave up 2 bases and J gave up 8 bases, with 24 bases separating them.

This clone was found a few times. The rearrangement joins TRBV25-1 to TRBJ2-7; D is perhaps TRBD1 (6 bases). The V end lost 6 bases, the J end lost 2 bases, and 20 bases lay between the germline ends. The CDR3 consists of 16 residues. CDR1 MGHDK and CDR2 SYGVNS come from the germline V gene. The CDR3 spells CASSPDWGTHTYEQYF. The CDR3, as DNA: TGTGCCAGCAGCCCGGACTGGGGGACACACACCTACGAGCAGTACTTC.

Of note for this clone: Germline is not matched at one junction end, which may reflect a read error. The J gene is TRBJ2-2, the V gene TRBV12-3 or TRBV12-4; D gene ambiguous. CDR3 size: 13 residues. The CDR3 coding sequence is TGTGCCAGCAGTTTAGGCGGCACCAGGGAGCTGTTTTTT. This translates into CASSLGGTRELFF.

J is TRBJ2-1 and V is TRBV7-2, with 7 bases lining up with TRBD2. The V gene's germline CDR1 is SGHTA and CDR2 FQGNSA. The CDR3 has 15 amino acids. V shed 1 base, J shed 5 bases, and the junction held 5 bases outside the gene matches. CDR3 coding DNA: TGTGCCAGCAGCTTAGTGTGGAGCGGGAACAATGAGCAGTTCTTC. Translating gives CASSLVWSGNNEQFF. The full variable domain, rest sourced from reference TRBV7-2 and TRBJ2-1, is GAGVSQSPSNKVTEKGKDVELRCDPISGHTALYWYRQSLGQGLEFLIYFQGNSAPDKSGLPSDRFSAERTGGSVSTLTIQRTQQEDSAVYLCASSLVWSGNNEQFFGPGTRLTVL.

This clone was counted a few times. The chain has TRBV3-1 (or the pseudogene TRBV3-2) and TRBJ2-3, with a tentative D call TRBD1 (6 bases). V was clipped by 2 bases and J by 2 bases, with 8 bases between them. CDR1 and CDR2 from the germline V gene are LGHDT and YNNKEL (reference sequence). This CDR3 spans 14 amino acids. Here the CDR3 DNA reads TGTGCCAGCAGCCAACGACAGGCCACAGATACGCAGTATTTT. Amino acids: CASSQRQATDTQYF.

This chain uses TRBV30 with TRBJ1-5; 11 nucleotides align to TRBD1. V shed 2 bases, J shed 5 bases, and the junction held 8 bases outside the gene matches. Germline values: CDR1 GTSNPN, CDR2 SVGIG (reference sequence). The CDR3 is made up of 16 amino acids. The DNA of the CDR3 is TGTGCCTGGAGTCACCACCTGGGACAGGGGGATCAGCCCCAGCATTTT. It specifies CAWSHHLGQGDQPQHF. The entire variable domain, with the rest obtained from reference TRBV30 and TRBJ1-5, is as follows: SQTIHQWPATLVQPVGSPLSLECTVEGTSNPNLYWYRQAAGRGLQLLFYSVGIGQISSEVPQNLSASRPQDRQFILSSKKLLLSDSGFYLCAWSHHLGQGDQPQHFGDGTRLSIL.

V is TRBV7-2 and J is TRBJ2-1; 8 nucleotides agree with TRBD1. The CDR3 runs to 15 residues. CDR1 SGHTA and CDR2 FQGNSA come from the germline V gene. With V trimmed by 7 bases and J by 8 bases, 13 bases remained unmatched. Here the CDR3 reads CASTSGGSTGDEQFF. The CDR3 coding sequence is TGTGCCAGCACCTCAGGGGGCTCCACGGGGGATGAGCAGTTCTTC.

This clone was detected once. The V call is TRBV27, the J call TRBJ2-7; 9 bases align to TRBD1. The CDR3 totals 16 residues. The germline CDR1 and CDR2 sequences are MNHEY and SMNVEV (reference sequence). With V trimmed by 4 bases and J by 1 base, 8 bases remained unmatched. Written as DNA, the CDR3 is TGTGCCAGCAGTTCCGGACAGGGGTCTCTGTCCTACGAGCAGTACTTC. Its protein is CASSSGQGSLSYEQYF.

This clone is a singleton in its sample. The chain couples TRBV3-1 (or the pseudogene TRBV3-2) to TRBJ1-3; no reliable D call. CDR1 is LGHDT, CDR2 YNNKEL, per germline (reference sequence). V was shortened by 5 bases and J by 0 bases, with 17 bases between the two germline ends. The CDR3 runs 17 residues. The CDR3 region is CASSDIDTVLSGNTIYF. In nucleotides, the CDR3 is TGTGCCAGCAGCGACATTGACACAGTTCTCTCTGGAAACACCATATATTTT.

This clone appeared once. The chain joins TRBV29-1 to TRBJ2-7; 10 nucleotides align to TRBD1. J was trimmed by 3 bases and V by 7 bases; bases with no gene match: 6. Germline V gene sequence: CDR1 SQVTM, CDR2 ANQGSEA. This CDR3 comprises 13 residues. The DNA for the CDR3 is TGCAGCGCGGACAGGGGGTTCGACTACGAGCAGTACTTC. Its translation: CSADRGFDYEQYF.

This sequence joins TRBV9 and TRBJ1-4; 9 bases are shared with TRBD1. The CDR3 is made up of 16 amino acids. From germline, CDR1 is SGDLS and CDR2 YYNGEE. J was trimmed by 8 bases and V by 4 bases; bases with no gene match: 12. The CDR3 sequence is CASSPPGQGLGEKLFF. The CDR3 nucleotides read TGTGCCAGCAGCCCGCCGGGACAGGGTCTAGGAGAAAAACTGTTTTTT.

This clone has more than one count but fewer than ten. V and J are TRBV13 and TRBJ1-2; no reliable D call. The CDR3 runs to 14 residues. Germline CDR1 is PRHDT and CDR2 is FYEKMQ (reference sequence). The V end lost 4 bases, the J end lost 8 bases, and 17 bases lay between the germline ends. The CDR3: CASSSGVGVRGYTF. The CDR3 nucleotides read TGTGCCAGCAGCTCCGGGGTTGGGGTCCGGGGCTACACCTTC.

The gene calls are TRBV6-1 and TRBJ1-1; D call uncertain. Germline CDR1 is MNHNS and CDR2 is SASEGT. V was shortened by 4 bases and J by 1 base, with 10 bases between the two germline ends. The CDR3 is made up of 14 amino acids. DNA for the CDR3: TGTGCCAGCAGTGCAGCCAGAAGGAACACTGAAGCTTTCTTT. Protein: CASSAARRNTEAFF.

The genes are TRBV18 and TRBJ1-2, with 7 nucleotides matching TRBD1. The CDR3 consists of 15 residues. J lost 0 bases, V lost 2 bases, and 3 bases had no gene match. In germline, CDR1 is KGHSH, CDR2 LQKENI. The CDR3 here is CASSPGTVPNYGYTF. The CDR3 DNA reads as TGTGCCAGCTCACCAGGGACAGTTCCTAACTATGGCTACACCTTC. Drawing the rest from reference TRBV18 and TRBJ1-2, the complete variable domain is NAGVMQNPRHLVRRRGQEARLRCSPMKGHSHVYWYRQLPEEGLKFMVYLQKENIIDESGMPKERFSAEFPKEGPSILRIQQVVRGDSAAYFCASSPGTVPNYGYTFGSGTRLTVV.

This clone was observed a single time. The V call is TRBV9, the J call TRBJ2-3, with D possibly TRBD2 on 6 matching bases. Germline V gene sequence: CDR1 SGDLS, CDR2 YYNGEE. The CDR3 totals 15 residues. V lost 0 bases and J 4 bases, leaving 12 bases between the germline ends. The CDR3 DNA follows: TGTGCCAGCAGCGTAGGGGTGACTAGTGCAGATACGCAGTATTTT. Translation: CASSVGVTSADTQYF.

This clone appeared once. This chain joins TRBV3-1 (or the pseudogene TRBV3-2) and TRBJ1-6; tentatively, D is TRBD1 (6 bases). The CDR3 runs to 15 residues. Looked up from germline, CDR1 is LGHDT and CDR2 is YNNKEL (reference sequence). Between the trimmed V and J ends, which lost 0 bases and 9 bases, there was a span of 12 bases. The CDR3 sequence: CASSQEGGWRSPLHF. CDR3 nucleotides: TGTGCCAGCAGCCAAGAAGGGGGATGGCGTTCACCCCTCCACTTT.